This T cell receptor (beta chain) was retrieved from a study of cytomegalovirus exposure and HLA in healthy donors. The study ran its PCR with 60 Vbeta and 13 Jbeta primers. TCRdb keeps only in-frame clones here, not all; method: immunoSEQ multiplex PCR. The sample shows some 78,000 clones, 60% to 80% of them seen only once. CDR3 length: 14 amino acids. Study-level results: In a later analysis, at a false discovery rate of 0.05, 16,951 TCR beta sequences matched HLA alleles. Analysis was performed later, and it showed HLA-associated TCR beta chains to be more clonally expanded than equally common others.

Turning to this clone: Its antigen is currently unknown. One end of the junction fails to match germline, which may point to a read error.

This clonotype was sampled from a woman aged 50 to 65 in good health and CMV-seropositive. Material for sequencing was PBMCs. The J gene is TRBJ2-5, the V gene TRBV23-1, with D maybe TRBD1 (5 bases). TRBV23-1 is marked as an open reading frame, function uncertain. CDR3: CASSQIDRSKCRHF. Here the CDR3 DNA reads TGCGCCAGCAGTCAAATAGACAGATCCAAGTGTAGGCACTTC.